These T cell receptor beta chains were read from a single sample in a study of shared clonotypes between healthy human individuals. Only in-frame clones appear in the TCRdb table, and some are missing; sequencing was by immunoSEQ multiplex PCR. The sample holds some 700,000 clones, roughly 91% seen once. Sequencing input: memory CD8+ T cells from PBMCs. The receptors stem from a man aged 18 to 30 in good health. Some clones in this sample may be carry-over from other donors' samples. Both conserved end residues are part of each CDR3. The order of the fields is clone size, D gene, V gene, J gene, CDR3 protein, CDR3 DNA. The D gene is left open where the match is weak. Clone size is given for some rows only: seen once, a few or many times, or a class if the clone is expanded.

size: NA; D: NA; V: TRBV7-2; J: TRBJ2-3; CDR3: CASSLGDPTDTQYF; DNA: TGTGCCAGCAGCTTAGGGGACCCCACAGATACGCAGTATTTT
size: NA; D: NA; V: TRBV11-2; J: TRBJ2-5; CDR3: CASSLVVETQYF; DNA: TGTGCCAGCAGCTTAGTCGTGGAGACCCAGTACTTC
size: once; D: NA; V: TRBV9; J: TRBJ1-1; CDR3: CASSTSVGRELNTEAFF; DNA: TGTGCCAGCAGCACCAGCGTGGGGCGGGAATTGAACACTGAAGCTTTCTTT
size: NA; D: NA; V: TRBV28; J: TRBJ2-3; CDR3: CASTHSYREPSTDTQYF; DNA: TGTGCCAGCACCCACAGCTACCGGGAGCCTAGCACAGATACGCAGTATTTT
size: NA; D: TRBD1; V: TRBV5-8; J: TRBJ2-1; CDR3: CASSLGQGASNEQFF; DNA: TGTGCCAGCAGCTTGGGACAGGGGGCGTCGAATGAGCAGTTCTTC
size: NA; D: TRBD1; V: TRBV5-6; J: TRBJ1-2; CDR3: CASSLVPGQKNYGYTF; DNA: TGTGCCAGCAGCTTGGTCCCGGGACAGAAGAACTATGGCTACACCTTC
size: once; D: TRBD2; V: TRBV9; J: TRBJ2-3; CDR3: CASSVVAGGTDTQYF; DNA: TGTGCCAGCAGCGTAGTAGCGGGTGGAACAGATACGCAGTATTTT
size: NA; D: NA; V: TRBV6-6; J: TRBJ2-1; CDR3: CASSLERAGSNEQFF; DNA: TGTGCCAGCAGTTTAGAGCGGGCTGGGAGCAATGAGCAGTTCTTC
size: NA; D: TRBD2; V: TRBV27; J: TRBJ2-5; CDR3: CASRDYLQETQYF; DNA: TGTGCCAGCCGGGACTACCTCCAAGAGACCCAGTACTTC
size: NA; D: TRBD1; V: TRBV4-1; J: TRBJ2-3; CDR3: CASGRNSLTLTGAADTQYF; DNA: TGCGCCAGCGGACGAAACTCCCTAACCCTGACAGGGGCGGCAGATACGCAGTATTTT
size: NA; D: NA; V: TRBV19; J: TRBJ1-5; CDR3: CASSSPGGRHQPQHF; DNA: TGTGCCAGTAGTAGCCCGGGGGGGCGTCATCAGCCCCAGCATTTT
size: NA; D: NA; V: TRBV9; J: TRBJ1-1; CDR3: CASSVGVRGGTEAFF; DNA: TGTGCCAGCAGCGTAGGGGTCAGGGGAGGAACTGAAGCTTTCTTT
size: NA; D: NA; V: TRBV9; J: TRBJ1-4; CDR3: CASSAADGPTNEKLFF; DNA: TGTGCCAGCAGCGCCGCGGACGGACCAACTAATGAAAAACTGTTTTTT
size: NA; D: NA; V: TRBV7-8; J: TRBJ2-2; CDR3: CASVPAGVAGGYSGELFF; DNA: TGTGCCAGCGTCCCCGCGGGGGTCGCAGGGGGTTATTCCGGGGAGCTGTTTTTT
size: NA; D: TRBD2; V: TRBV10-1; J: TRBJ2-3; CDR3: CASSPRTSGSLGADTQYF; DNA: TGCGCCAGCAGTCCTAGGACTAGCGGGTCCCTAGGCGCAGATACGCAGTATTTT
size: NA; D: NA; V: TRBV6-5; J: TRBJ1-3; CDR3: CASRGEAGNTIYF; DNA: TGTGCCAGCCGAGGGGAGGCGGGAAACACCATATATTTT
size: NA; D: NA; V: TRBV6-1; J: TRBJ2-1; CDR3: CASSESGPYNEQFF; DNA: TGTGCCAGCAGTGAATCGGGCCCATACAATGAGCAGTTCTTC
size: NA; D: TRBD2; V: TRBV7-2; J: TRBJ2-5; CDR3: CASSSRTSGYQETQYF; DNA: TGTGCCAGCAGCTCGAGGACTAGCGGGTACCAAGAGACCCAGTACTTC
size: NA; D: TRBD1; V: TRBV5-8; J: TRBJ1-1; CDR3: CASSLVQGAEAFF; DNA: TGTGCCAGCAGCTTGGTCCAGGGGGCTGAAGCTTTCTTT
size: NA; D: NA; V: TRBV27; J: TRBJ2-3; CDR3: CASSFGGTDTQYF; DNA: TGTGCCAGCAGTTTCGGGGGCACAGATACGCAGTATTTT
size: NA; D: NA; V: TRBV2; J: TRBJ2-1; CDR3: CASISGRSYNEQFF; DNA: TGTGCCAGCATCAGCGGACGCTCCTACAATGAGCAGTTCTTC
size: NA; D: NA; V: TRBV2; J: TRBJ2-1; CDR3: CASSDPREQFF; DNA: TGTGCCAGCAGTGACCCGAGGGAGCAGTTCTTC
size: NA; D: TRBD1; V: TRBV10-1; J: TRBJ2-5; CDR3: CASSGRDSQETQYF; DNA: TGCGCCAGCAGTGGTCGGGACAGCCAAGAGACCCAGTACTTC
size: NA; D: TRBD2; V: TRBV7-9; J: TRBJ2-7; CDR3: CASSLPVAGGSYEQYF; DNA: TGTGCCAGCAGCCTCCCGGTAGCGGGAGGCTCCTACGAGCAGTACTTC
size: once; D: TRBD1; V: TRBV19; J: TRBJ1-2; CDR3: CASSKDREGNYGYTF; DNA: TGTGCCAGCTCCAAGGACAGGGAGGGCAACTATGGCTACACCTTC
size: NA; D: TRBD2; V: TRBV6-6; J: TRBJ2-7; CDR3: CASSDNTGGPEEQYF; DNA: TGTGCCAGCAGCGATAACACGGGAGGGCCTGAAGAGCAGTACTTC
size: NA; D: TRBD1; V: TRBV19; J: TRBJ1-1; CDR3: CASIGTGGITEAFF; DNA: TGTGCCAGTATAGGGACAGGGGGCATCACTGAAGCTTTCTTT
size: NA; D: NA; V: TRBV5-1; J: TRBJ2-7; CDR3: CASSLSIQDSLYEQYF; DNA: TGCGCCAGCAGCTTGTCCATACAGGACAGCCTCTACGAGCAGTACTTC
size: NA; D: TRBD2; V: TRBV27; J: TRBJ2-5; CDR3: CASSLSLAGGGAETQYF; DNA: TGTGCCAGCAGTTTATCTCTAGCGGGAGGTGGTGCAGAGACCCAGTACTTC
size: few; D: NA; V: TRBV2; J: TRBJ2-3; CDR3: CASSEGSSVFTDTQYF; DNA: TGTGCCAGCAGTGAGGGCTCTAGCGTTTTCACAGATACGCAGTATTTT
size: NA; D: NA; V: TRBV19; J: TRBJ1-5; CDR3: CASRGGWGSHQPQHF; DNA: TGTGCCAGCCGGGGGGGCTGGGGGTCGCATCAGCCCCAGCATTTT
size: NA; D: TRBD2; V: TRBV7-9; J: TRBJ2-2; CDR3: CASSTVGTTITGELFF; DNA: TGTGCCAGCAGCACCGTGGGGACTACCATCACCGGGGAGCTGTTTTTT
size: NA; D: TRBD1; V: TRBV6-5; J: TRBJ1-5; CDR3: CASRNRGSNQPQHF; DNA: TGTGCCAGCAGGAACAGGGGTAGCAATCAGCCCCAGCATTTT
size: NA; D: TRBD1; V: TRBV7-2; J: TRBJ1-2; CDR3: CASSVTGGWDYGYTF; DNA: TGTGCCAGCAGCGTAACAGGGGGTTGGGACTATGGCTACACCTTC
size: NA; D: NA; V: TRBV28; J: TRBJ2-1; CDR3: CASSPVRQDNEQFF; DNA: TGTGCCAGCAGTCCAGTCCGACAGGACAATGAGCAGTTCTTC
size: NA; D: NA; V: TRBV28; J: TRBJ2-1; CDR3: CASTIGTVYNEQFF; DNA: TGTGCCAGCACCATCGGGACCGTCTACAATGAGCAGTTCTTC
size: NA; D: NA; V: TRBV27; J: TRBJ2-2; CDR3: CASSTTRGRELFF; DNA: TGTGCCAGCAGTACTACAAGGGGTAGGGAGCTGTTTTTT
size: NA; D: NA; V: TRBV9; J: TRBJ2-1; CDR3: CASSTGISSYNEQFF; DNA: TGTGCCAGCAGCACCGGGATCAGCTCCTACAATGAGCAGTTCTTC
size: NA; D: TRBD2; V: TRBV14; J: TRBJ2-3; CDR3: CASSQDGSGTTDTQYF; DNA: TGTGCCAGCAGCCAAGATGGGAGCGGGACCACAGATACGCAGTATTTT
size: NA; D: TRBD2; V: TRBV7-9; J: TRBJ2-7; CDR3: CASSSTEGLAAYEQYF; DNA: TGTGCCAGCAGCTCCACCGAGGGACTAGCGGCCTACGAGCAGTACTTC
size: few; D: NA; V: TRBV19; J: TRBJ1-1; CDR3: CASYRDTEAFF; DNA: TGTGCCAGTTACAGGGACACTGAAGCTTTCTTT
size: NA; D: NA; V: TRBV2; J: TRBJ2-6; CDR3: CASSEQPGANVLTF; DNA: TGTGCCAGCAGTGAACAGCCTGGGGCCAACGTCCTGACTTTC
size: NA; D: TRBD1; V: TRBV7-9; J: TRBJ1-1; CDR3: CASSSGQGAIEAFF; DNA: TGTGCCAGCAGCTCGGGACAGGGGGCGATTGAAGCTTTCTTT
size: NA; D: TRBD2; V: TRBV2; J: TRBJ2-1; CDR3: CASNLKSSGSSYNEQFF; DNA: TGTGCCAGTAACCTCAAATCCAGCGGGAGCTCCTACAATGAGCAGTTCTTC
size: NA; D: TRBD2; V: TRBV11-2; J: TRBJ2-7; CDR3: CASSLLRSGSEYEQYF; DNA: TGTGCCAGCAGCTTACTGAGAAGCGGGAGTGAGTACGAGCAGTACTTC
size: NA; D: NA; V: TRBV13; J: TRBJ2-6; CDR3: CASSPPYGSGANVLTF; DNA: TGTGCCAGCAGCCCGCCTTACGGCTCTGGGGCCAACGTCCTGACTTTC
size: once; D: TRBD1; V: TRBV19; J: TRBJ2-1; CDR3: CATRQGNEQFF; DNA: TGTGCCACAAGACAGGGGAATGAGCAGTTCTTC